Following are 12 T cell receptor beta chains from one sample sequenced in a study of early T cells in non-severe SARS-CoV-2 infection. MiXCR, run by TCRdb on the 5' RACE reads, gives a single entry per CDR3 protein. The table has about 72,000 distinct CDR3 sequences, over 9% seen once. Sample: whole blood, taken at baseline. The receptors here all came from an adult who was a healthcare worker with PCR-confirmed SARS-CoV-2 infection or an uninfected control (not recorded which).

This clonotype was found many times. This chain connects TRBV12-3 or TRBV12-4 to TRBJ1-6, with D tentatively TRBD1 (6 bases). This CDR3 has 15 residues. Trimming removed 6 bases at V and 8 bases at J, with 17 bases between. The CDR3 nucleotides read TGTGCCAGCAGCTTCAACGTGGGACACGATTCACCCCTCCACTTT. It codes for CASSFNVGHDSPLHF.

Only one count was recorded for this clonotype. This sequence joins TRBV6-5 and TRBJ2-1; D could derive from TRBD1 or TRBD2 (5 bases each). The CDR3 sequence is 15 residues long. V lost 5 bases and J lost 6, with 17 bases in between. The germline CDR1 and CDR2 sequences are MNHEY and SVGAGI. The CDR3 here is CASSRDPGRVNEQFF. The CDR3, as DNA: TGTGCCAGCAGTCGTGATCCGGGACGGGTCAATGAGCAGTTCTTC.

This clonotype showed up just a few times. CDR3 loop: CASSEDRPQDGYTF. The CDR3 DNA reads TGCGCCAGCAGCGAAGACAGGCCCCAAGATGGCTACACCTTC. This chain links TRBV5-1 with TRBJ1-2, with D possibly TRBD1 on 6 matching bases. The CDR3 totals 14 residues. In germline, CDR1 is SGHRS, CDR2 YFSETQ. V lost 4 bases and J 6 bases, leaving 16 bases between the germline ends.

This clonotype was recorded a few times. V usage is TRBV30 and J usage is TRBJ1-1, with D perhaps TRBD1 (5 bases). The CDR3 contains 13 residues. V was cut by 2 bases and J by 5 bases, with 12 bases left in between. The V gene's germline CDR1 is GTSNPN and CDR2 SVGIG (reference sequence). CDR3 DNA: TGTGCCTGGAGTAAAGGGGTTCGGACTGAAGCTTTCTTT. It encodes CAWSKGVRTEAFF. Together with reference TRBV30 and TRBJ1-1, the CDR3 gives the full variable domain: SQTIHQWPATLVQPVGSPLSLECTVEGTSNPNLYWYRQAAGRGLQLLFYSVGIGQISSEVPQNLSASRPQDRQFILSSKKLLLSDSGFYLCAWSKGVRTEAFFGQGTRLTVV.

The chain joins TRBV25-1 to TRBJ2-2; D call uncertain. In germline, CDR1 is MGHDK, CDR2 SYGVNS. Trimming shortened V by 7 bases and J by 6 bases, and 6 bases separated the two germline ends. This CDR3 comprises 11 residues. The CDR3 region is CASKDAGELFF. The CDR3 DNA sequence: TGTGCCAGCAAAGATGCCGGGGAGCTGTTTTTT.

In this sample, this clonotype turned up many times. Written as DNA, the CDR3 is TGCGCCAGCAGCACCCCATTTAGCAGCGGAAGCACAGATACGCAGTATTTT. Its protein is CASSTPFSSGSTDTQYF. The chain has TRBV4-1 and TRBJ2-3; perhaps TRBD2 as D (5 bases). Germline V CDR1 and CDR2: MGHRA, YSYEKL. CDR3 length: 17 residues. V was clipped by 5 bases and J by 0 bases, with 18 bases between them.

The chain links TRBV12-3 or TRBV12-4 to TRBJ2-1; 7 bases fit TRBD1. The CDR3 extends over 13 amino acids. Trimming at V came to 6 bases and at J to 4 bases, leaving 3 bases not matched to a gene. The CDR3 DNA follows: TGTGCCAGCAGGCCGGGACAGTACAATGAGCAGTTCTTC. Translating it yields CASRPGQYNEQFF.

In this sample, this clonotype turned up a few times. This chain connects TRBV10-3 to TRBJ2-2, with D tentatively TRBD2 (6 bases). The CDR3 has 15 residues. Germline V lookup: CDR1 ENHRY, CDR2 SYGVKD. Trimming stripped 6 bases from V and 1 base from J, with 12 bases between. CDR3 sequence: CAISDLAVNTGELFF. Written as DNA, the CDR3 is TGTGCCATCAGCGACTTAGCGGTGAACACCGGGGAGCTGTTTTTT.

This clonotype was seen only a few times. This rearrangement joins TRBV29-1 to TRBJ2-2; a weak D match, TRBD1 (6 bases). Trimming left V 6 bases short and J 5 bases short, with 10 bases between. In germline, CDR1 is SQVTM, CDR2 ANQGSEA. The CDR3 totals 12 residues. CDR3 sequence: CSVAQGTGELFF. The CDR3 DNA is TGCAGCGTGGCCCAGGGGACCGGGGAGCTGTTTTTT.

The chain carries TRBV24-1 and TRBJ2-3, with a weak D call TRBD1 (8 bases). The CDR3 extends over 17 amino acids. V lost 4 bases and J lost 1, with 17 bases in between. From germline, CDR1 is KGHDR and CDR2 SFDVKD. The CDR3 region is CATSEGGTGKGTDTQYF. In DNA form, the CDR3 reads TGTGCCACCAGTGAGGGAGGGACAGGCAAGGGCACAGATACGCAGTATTTT.

In its sample, this clonotype was seen many times. The chain recombines TRBV6-6 with TRBJ1-4; D is ambiguous. V was pared by 7 bases and J by 8 bases, with 17 bases between. Germline CDR1 is MNHNY and CDR2 is SVGAGI (reference sequence). The CDR3 runs 14 residues. Here the CDR3 DNA reads TGTGCCAGCACCTTGGGTGTACGGGGAGAAAAACTGTTTTTT. This gives the protein CASTLGVRGEKLFF.

This clonotype was picked up many times. The rearrangement links TRBV25-1 to TRBJ1-5, with unresolved D. Germline V gene lookup returns CDR1 MGHDK and CDR2 SYGVNS. The CDR3 sequence is 13 residues long. V was cut by 4 bases and J by 7 bases, with 11 bases left in between. The CDR3, as DNA: TGTGCCAGCAGTGTGTCCGGGAGGCAGCCCCAGCATTTT. It encodes CASSVSGRQPQHF.